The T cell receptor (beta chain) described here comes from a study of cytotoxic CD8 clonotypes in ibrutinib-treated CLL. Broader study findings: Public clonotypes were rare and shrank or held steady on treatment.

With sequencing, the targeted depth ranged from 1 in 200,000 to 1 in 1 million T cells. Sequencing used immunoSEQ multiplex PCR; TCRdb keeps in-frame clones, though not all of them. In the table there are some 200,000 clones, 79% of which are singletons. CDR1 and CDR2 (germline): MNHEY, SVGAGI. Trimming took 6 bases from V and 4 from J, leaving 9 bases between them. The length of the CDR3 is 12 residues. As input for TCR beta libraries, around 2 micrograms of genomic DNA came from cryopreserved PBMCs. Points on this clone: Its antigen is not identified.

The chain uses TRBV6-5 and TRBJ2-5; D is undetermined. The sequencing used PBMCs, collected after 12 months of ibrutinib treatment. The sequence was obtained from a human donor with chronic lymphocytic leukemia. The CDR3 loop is CASSALGETQYF. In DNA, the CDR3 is TGTGCCAGCAGCGCCCTGGGAGAGACCCAGTACTTC.